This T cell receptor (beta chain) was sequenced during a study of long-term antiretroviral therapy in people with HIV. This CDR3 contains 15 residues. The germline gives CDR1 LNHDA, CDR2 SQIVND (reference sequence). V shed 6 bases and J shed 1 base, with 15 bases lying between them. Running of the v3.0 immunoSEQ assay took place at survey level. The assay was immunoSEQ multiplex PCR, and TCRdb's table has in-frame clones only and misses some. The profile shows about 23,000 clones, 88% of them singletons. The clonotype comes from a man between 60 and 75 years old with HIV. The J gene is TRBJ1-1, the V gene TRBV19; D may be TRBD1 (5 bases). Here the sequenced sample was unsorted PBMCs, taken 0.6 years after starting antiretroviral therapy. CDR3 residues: CASRIEGIQNTEAFF. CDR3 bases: TGTGCCAGTAGAATTGAGGGGATTCAGAACACTGAAGCTTTCTTT.